These 21 T cell receptor beta chains came from one sample sequenced in a study of T cells in Graves' hyperthyroidism and ophthalmopathy. RNA transcripts were the template for amplifying TCR beta CDR3 regions. Initially, a first-round RT-PCR of the TCR CDR3 employed the HTBI primer set. TCRdb recomputed calls from the multiplex PCR reads with MiXCR, one row per CDR3 protein. The table lists approximately 640,000 distinct CDR3 sequences, just under 45% of them singletons. The sample was peripheral blood or thyroid tissue (not recorded which). Receptors were obtained from an adult man with Graves' disease, either hyperthyroidism or ophthalmopathy (not recorded which).

This clonotype was seen ten or more times. The V gene is TRBV7-2, the J gene TRBJ1-3, with 9 nucleotides matching TRBD1. Germline V gives CDR1 SGHTA, CDR2 FQGNSA. The CDR3 covers 16 residues. With V trimmed by 5 bases and J by 4 bases, 9 bases remained unmatched. The CDR3 coding sequence is TGTGCCAGCAGCCCAGAACAGGGGGCAGGAGGAAACACCATATATTTT. Amino acid sequence: CASSPEQGAGGNTIYF.

This clonotype has ten or more counts. This chain links TRBV10-3 with TRBJ1-4; D is uncertain. The CDR3 totals 15 residues. The V and J ends lost 10 bases and 5 bases respectively, with 20 bases between them. CDR1 is ENHRY, CDR2 SYGVKD, per germline. In DNA, the CDR3 is TGTGCCAGTAACAACCTGGGGTGGTCCAATGAAAAACTGTTTTTT. It is translated as CASNNLGWSNEKLFF.

This chain links TRBV20-1 with TRBJ1-1; 7 nucleotides agree with TRBD1. The CDR3 runs to 14 residues. The germline CDR1 and CDR2 sequences are DFQATT and SNEGSKA (reference sequence). With V trimmed by 4 bases and J by 5 bases, 10 bases remained unmatched. In DNA, the CDR3 is TGCAGTGCTACCCCAGACAGGGTTTGGACTGAAGCTTTCTTT. Amino acids: CSATPDRVWTEAFF.

The V gene is TRBV2, the J gene TRBJ2-7; a possible D gene is TRBD1 (6 bases). This CDR3 is built from 12 residues. Germline V gene data show CDR1 as SNHLY and CDR2 as FYNNEI. Trimming cost V 6 bases and J 6 bases, with 12 bases left between them. The DNA of the CDR3 is TGTGCCAGCAGAGAAAACAGGGCCGAGCAGTACTTC. It codes for CASRENRAEQYF.

The genes are TRBV4-2 and TRBJ1-5, with a weak D call TRBD1 (5 bases). Germline CDR1 is LGHNA and CDR2 is YNFKEQ. V lost 0 bases, J lost 7 bases, and 13 bases lay in between. This CDR3 contains 15 residues. The chain's CDR3 is CASSQDGGKGQPQHF. The CDR3 DNA reads as TGTGCCAGCAGCCAAGATGGGGGGAAGGGACAGCCCCAGCATTTT.

The chain uses TRBV10-3 and TRBJ1-6; weak D call: TRBD1 (5 bases). Trimming shortened V by 6 bases and J by 4 bases, and 7 bases separated the two germline ends. CDR3 length: 13 residues. CDR1 and CDR2 (germline): ENHRY, SYGVKD. DNA for the CDR3: TGTGCCATCAGGGGGGATTATAATTCACCCCTCCACTTT. This gives the protein CAIRGDYNSPLHF.

This sequence joins TRBV6-6 and TRBJ1-2; D unclear. Germline lookup yields CDR1 MNHNY and CDR2 SVGAGI (reference sequence). The CDR3 spans 14 residues. With 6 bases removed from V and 4 bases from J, the gap between germline ends came to 15 bases. CDR3 loop: CASSQRRVGYGYTF. DNA of the CDR3: TGTGCCAGCAGCCAAAGGCGTGTAGGCTATGGCTACACCTTC.

The gene calls are TRBV7-9 and TRBJ2-5; D is perhaps TRBD2 (6 bases). Germline CDR1 is SEHNR and CDR2 is FQNEAQ (reference sequence). CDR3 size: 14 residues. V lost 0 bases to trimming and J lost 5 bases, with 10 bases between them. The CDR3 DNA follows: TGTGCCAGCAGCTTAGCCAGCGGGTGGGAGACCCAGTACTTC. Translation gives CASSLASGWETQYF.

A few counts support this clonotype. This chain uses TRBV11-1 with TRBJ1-5; D is unclear. Germline V gives CDR1 SGHAT, CDR2 FQDESV (reference sequence). Trimming stripped 5 bases from V and 2 bases from J, with 13 bases between. The CDR3 has 15 amino acids. Here the CDR3 reads CASSPLGLGNQPQHF. For the CDR3, the DNA is TGTGCCAGCAGCCCCCTTGGTTTGGGCAATCAGCCCCAGCATTTT.

V gene TRBV2 combines with J gene TRBJ1-4; unclear D gene. The CDR3 is 14 amino acids. With 2 bases removed from V and 10 bases from J, the gap between germline ends came to 14 bases. CDR1 is SNHLY, CDR2 FYNNEI, per germline. This CDR3 reads CASSELGGSGKLFF. CDR3 DNA: TGTGCCAGCAGTGAACTGGGAGGGAGCGGAAAACTGTTTTTT.

This CDR3 is CASSSAGGNYGYTF. DNA of the CDR3: TGTGCCAGCAGCTCCGCAGGGGGTAACTATGGCTACACCTTC. The chain couples TRBV7-9 to TRBJ1-2, with TRBD1 identical over 7 bases. Germline V gene data show CDR1 as SEHNR and CDR2 as FQNEAQ (reference sequence). Trimming at V came to 4 bases and at J to 1 base, leaving 3 bases not matched to a gene. The CDR3 is 14 amino acids. The entire variable domain, with the rest obtained from reference TRBV7-9 and TRBJ1-2, is as follows: DTGVSQNPRHKITKRGQNVTFRCDPISEHNRLYWYRQTLGQGPEFLTYFQNEAQLEKSRLLSDRFSAERPKGSFSTLEIQRTEQGDSAMYLCASSSAGGNYGYTFGSGTRLTVV.

The CDR3 bases are TGTGCCAGCATCCAGGGGGGGGGGGCTGGCGGCTACACCTTC. Protein sequence: CASIQGGGAGGYTF. The chain is built from TRBV2 and TRBJ1-2; 7 bases align to TRBD1. The CDR3 consists of 14 residues. Germline CDR1 and CDR2: SNHLY and FYNNEI. Trimming cost V 7 bases and J 8 bases; bases outside gene matches: 13.

This chain links TRBV7-9 with TRBJ1-5; 8 positions match TRBD1. Trimming removed 6 bases from V and 5 bases from J; junction bases left unmatched: 9. CDR3 length equals 15 residues. Germline V gene sequence: CDR1 SEHNR, CDR2 FQNEAQ (reference sequence). As DNA, the CDR3 is TGTGCCAGCAGTTTACAGGGGGGGAGTCATCAGCCCCAGCATTTT. It is translated as CASSLQGGSHQPQHF. Filled out from reference TRBV7-9 and TRBJ1-5, the complete variable domain reads DTGVSQNPRHKITKRGQNVTFRCDPISEHNRLYWYRQTLGQGPEFLTYFQNEAQLEKSRLLSDRFSAERPKGSFSTLEIQRTEQGDSAMYLCASSLQGGSHQPQHFGDGTRLSIL.

This clonotype was observed at least ten times. This chain joins TRBV7-3 and TRBJ1-6, with D possibly matching TRBD1 (5 bases). CDR1 and CDR2 from the germline V gene are SGHTA and FQGTGA. The V and J ends lost 5 bases and 6 bases respectively, with 11 bases between them. The CDR3 extends over 14 amino acids. For the CDR3, the DNA is TGTGCCAGCAGCACCGGGACTCTTAATTCACCCCTCCACTTT. Residues: CASSTGTLNSPLHF.

This clonotype was observed many times. The chain has TRBV25-1 and TRBJ2-7; TRBD2 matches 13 bases. From germline, CDR1 is MGHDK and CDR2 SYGVNS. V trimming: 2 bases; J trimming: 5 bases; junction bases outside the gene matches: 12. The CDR3 spans 18 residues. Written as DNA, the CDR3 is TGTGCCAGCAGTGAAAGTCGTCCGGGACTAGCGGGACGGAACGAGCAGTACTTC. Amino acid sequence: CASSESRPGLAGRNEQYF.

This clonotype occurred many times. The V and J genes are TRBV29-1 and TRBJ1-1; possible D gene TRBD1, 5 bases. Germline-derived CDR1 and CDR2 are SQVTM and ANQGSEA. V lost 7 bases to trimming and J lost 3 bases, with 15 bases between them. The CDR3 is 13 residues long. The CDR3 coding sequence is TGCAGCGGGAATAAGCAGGGATACACTGAAGCTTTCTTT. As protein: CSGNKQGYTEAFF.

This clonotype was counted many times. This rearrangement joins TRBV29-1 to TRBJ1-2; unclear D gene. This CDR3 region has 13 residues. The V end was cut by 4 bases, the J end by 2 bases, with 11 bases between. CDR1 is SQVTM, CDR2 ANQGSEA, per germline. The CDR3 sequence is CSVVLQLNYGYTF. CDR3 DNA sequence: TGCAGCGTTGTACTACAGCTGAACTATGGCTACACCTTC.

The chain couples TRBV7-3 to TRBJ2-2; TRBD1 agrees at 10 bases. CDR1 SGHTA and CDR2 FQGTGA come from the germline V gene. This CDR3 has 16 amino acids. Trimming took 3 bases from V and 7 from J; bases not matched to a gene: 8. In DNA form, the CDR3 reads TGTGCCAGCAGCTTCCCCCGGGACAGGGGCGACGGGGAGCTGTTTTTT. The encoded protein is CASSFPRDRGDGELFF. The full variable domain, in which reference TRBV7-3 and TRBJ2-2 provide the parts outside the CDR3, is GAGVSQTPSNKVTEKGKYVELRCDPISGHTALYWYRQSLGQGPEFLIYFQGTGAADDSGLPNDRFFAVRPEGSVSTLKIQRTERGDSAVYLCASSFPRDRGDGELFFGEGSRLTVL.

V and J are TRBV12-3 or TRBV12-4 and TRBJ1-5, with 9 positions matching TRBD1. V lost 5 bases, J lost 3 bases, and 11 bases stayed unmatched. The CDR3 is 17 amino acids. This chain's CDR3 is CASSTSPDRGNNQPQHF. CDR3 DNA: TGTGCCAGCAGTACAAGCCCCGACAGGGGGAACAATCAGCCCCAGCATTTT.

The CDR3 sequence is CASTFSGGAYEQYF. CDR3 DNA sequence: TGTGCCAGCACTTTTAGCGGGGGGGCCTACGAGCAGTACTTC. This chain joins TRBV12-3 or TRBV12-4 and TRBJ2-7; 11 positions match TRBD2. CDR3 length: 14 amino acids. V dropped 7 bases and J dropped 2; count of bases not matched to a gene: 4.

This rearrangement joins TRBV19 to TRBJ1-4, with D possibly matching TRBD1 (5 bases). V lost 6 bases and J lost 7, with 9 bases in between. CDR1 is LNHDA, CDR2 SQIVND, per germline (reference sequence). The CDR3 contains 12 residues. The CDR3 region has the DNA TGTGCCAGTAGGGACACCGGTGAAAAACTGTTTTTT. Translating it yields CASRDTGEKLFF.